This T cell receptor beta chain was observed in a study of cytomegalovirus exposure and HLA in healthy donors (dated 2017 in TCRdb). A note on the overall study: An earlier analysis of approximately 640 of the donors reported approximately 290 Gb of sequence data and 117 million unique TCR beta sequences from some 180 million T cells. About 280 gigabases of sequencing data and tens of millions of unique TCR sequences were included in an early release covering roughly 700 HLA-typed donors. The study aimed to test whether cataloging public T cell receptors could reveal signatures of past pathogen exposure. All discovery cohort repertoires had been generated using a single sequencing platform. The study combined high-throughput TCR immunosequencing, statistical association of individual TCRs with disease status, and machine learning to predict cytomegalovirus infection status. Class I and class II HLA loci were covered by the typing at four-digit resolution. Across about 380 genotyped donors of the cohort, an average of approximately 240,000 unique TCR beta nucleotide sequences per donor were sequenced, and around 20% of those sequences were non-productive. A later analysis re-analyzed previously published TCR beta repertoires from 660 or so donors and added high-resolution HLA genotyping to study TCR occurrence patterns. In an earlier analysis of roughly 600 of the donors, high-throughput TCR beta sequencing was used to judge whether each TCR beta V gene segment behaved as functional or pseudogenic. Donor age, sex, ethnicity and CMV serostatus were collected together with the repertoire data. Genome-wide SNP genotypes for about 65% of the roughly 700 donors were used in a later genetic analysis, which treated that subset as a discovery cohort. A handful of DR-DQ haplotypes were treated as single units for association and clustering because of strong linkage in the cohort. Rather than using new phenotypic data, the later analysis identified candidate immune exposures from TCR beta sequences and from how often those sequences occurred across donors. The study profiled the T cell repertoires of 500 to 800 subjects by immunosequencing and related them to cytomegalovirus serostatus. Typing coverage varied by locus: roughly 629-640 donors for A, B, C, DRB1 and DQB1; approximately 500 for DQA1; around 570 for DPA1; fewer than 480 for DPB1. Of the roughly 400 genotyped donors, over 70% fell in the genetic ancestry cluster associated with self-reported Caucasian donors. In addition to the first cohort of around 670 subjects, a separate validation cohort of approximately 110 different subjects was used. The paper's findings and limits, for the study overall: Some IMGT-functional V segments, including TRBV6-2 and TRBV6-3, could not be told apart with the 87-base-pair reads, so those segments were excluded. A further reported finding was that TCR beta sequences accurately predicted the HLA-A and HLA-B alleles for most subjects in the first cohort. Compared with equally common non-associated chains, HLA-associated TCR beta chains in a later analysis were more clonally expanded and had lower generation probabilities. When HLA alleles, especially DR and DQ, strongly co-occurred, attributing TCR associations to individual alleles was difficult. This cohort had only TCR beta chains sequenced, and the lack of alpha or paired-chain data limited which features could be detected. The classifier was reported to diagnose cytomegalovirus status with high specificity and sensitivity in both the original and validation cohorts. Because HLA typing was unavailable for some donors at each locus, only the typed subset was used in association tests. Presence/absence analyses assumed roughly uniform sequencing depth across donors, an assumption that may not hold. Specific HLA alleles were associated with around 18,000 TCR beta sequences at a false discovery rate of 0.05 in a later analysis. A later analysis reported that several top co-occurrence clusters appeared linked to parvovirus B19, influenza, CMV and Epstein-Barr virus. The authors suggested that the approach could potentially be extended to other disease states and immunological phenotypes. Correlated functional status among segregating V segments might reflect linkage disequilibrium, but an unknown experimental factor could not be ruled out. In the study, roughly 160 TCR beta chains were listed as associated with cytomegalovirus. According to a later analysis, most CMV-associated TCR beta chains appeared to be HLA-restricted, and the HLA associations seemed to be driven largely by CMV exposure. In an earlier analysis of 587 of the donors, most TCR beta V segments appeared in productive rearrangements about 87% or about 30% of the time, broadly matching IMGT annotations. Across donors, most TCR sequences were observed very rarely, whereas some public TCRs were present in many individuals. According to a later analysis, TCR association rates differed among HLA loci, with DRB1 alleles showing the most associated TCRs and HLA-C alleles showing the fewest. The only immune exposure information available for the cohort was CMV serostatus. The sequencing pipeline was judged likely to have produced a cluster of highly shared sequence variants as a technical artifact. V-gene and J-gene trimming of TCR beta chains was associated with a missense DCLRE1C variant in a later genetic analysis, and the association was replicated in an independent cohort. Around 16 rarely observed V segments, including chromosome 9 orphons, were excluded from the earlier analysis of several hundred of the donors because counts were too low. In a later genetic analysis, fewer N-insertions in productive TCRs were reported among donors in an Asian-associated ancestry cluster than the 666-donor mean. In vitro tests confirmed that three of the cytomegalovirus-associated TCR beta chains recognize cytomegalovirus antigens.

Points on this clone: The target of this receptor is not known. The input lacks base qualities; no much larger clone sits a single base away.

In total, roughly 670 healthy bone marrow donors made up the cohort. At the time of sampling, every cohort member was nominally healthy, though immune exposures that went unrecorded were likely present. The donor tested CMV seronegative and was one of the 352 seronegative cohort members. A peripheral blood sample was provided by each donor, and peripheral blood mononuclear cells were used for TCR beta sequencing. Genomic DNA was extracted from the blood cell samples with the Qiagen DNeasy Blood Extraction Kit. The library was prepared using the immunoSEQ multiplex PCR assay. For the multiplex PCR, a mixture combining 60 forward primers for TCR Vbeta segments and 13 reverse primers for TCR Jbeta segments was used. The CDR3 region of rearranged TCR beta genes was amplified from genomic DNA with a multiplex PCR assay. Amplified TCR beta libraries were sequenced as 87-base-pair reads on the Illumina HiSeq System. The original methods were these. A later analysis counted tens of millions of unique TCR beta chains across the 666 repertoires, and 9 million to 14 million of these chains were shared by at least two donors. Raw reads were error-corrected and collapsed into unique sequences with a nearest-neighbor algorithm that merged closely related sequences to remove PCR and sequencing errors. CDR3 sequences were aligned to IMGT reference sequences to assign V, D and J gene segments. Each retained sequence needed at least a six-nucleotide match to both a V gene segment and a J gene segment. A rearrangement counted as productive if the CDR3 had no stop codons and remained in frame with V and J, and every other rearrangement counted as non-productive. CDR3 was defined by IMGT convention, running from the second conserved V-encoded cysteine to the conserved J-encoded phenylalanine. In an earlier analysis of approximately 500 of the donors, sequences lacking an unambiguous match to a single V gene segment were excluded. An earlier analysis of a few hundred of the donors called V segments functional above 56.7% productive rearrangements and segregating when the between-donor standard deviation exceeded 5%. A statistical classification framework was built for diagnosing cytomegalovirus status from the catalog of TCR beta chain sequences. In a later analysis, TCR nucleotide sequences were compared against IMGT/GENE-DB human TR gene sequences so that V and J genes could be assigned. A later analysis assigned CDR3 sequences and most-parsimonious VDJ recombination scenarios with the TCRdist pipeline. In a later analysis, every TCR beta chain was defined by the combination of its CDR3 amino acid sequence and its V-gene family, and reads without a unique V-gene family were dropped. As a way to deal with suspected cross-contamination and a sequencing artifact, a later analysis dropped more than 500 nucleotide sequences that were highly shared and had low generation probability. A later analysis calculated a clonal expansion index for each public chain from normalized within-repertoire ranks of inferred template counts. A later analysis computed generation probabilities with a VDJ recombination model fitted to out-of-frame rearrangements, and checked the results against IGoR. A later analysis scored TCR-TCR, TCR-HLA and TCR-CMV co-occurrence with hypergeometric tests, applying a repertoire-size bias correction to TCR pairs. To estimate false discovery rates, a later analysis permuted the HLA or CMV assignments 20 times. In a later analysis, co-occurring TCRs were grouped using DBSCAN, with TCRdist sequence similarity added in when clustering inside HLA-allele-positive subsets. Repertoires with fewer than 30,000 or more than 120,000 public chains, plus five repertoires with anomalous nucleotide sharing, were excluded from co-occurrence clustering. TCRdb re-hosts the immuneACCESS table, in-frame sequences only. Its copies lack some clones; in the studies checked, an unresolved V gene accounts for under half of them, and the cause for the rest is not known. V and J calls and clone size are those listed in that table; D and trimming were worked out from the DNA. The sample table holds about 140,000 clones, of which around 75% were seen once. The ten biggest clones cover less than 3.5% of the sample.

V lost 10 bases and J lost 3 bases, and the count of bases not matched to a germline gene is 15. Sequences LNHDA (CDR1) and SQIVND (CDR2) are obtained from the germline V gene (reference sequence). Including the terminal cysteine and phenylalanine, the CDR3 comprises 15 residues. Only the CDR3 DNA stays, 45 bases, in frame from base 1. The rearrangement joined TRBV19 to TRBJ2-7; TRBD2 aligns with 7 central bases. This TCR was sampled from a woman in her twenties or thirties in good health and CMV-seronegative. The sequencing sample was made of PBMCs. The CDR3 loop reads CATTPRGGSNYEQYF. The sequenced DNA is TGTGCCACCACACCCCGAGGCGGGAGTAACTACGAGCAGTACTTC.